The 14 T cell receptor beta chains given below trace back to one sample, sequenced in a study of beta chain features in type 1 diabetes. The authors reverse transcribed all of the isolated RNA, so sequencing captured expressed TCRB transcripts. Only in-frame clones appear in the TCRdb table, and some are missing; sequencing was by immunoSEQ multiplex PCR. The sample shows roughly 230,000 clones, 9.6% of them seen only once. Sequenced: naive CD4+ T cells from blood. Receptors were obtained from a woman aged 18-35 years in good health.

The chain combines TRBV18 with TRBJ1-1, with 8 nucleotides matching TRBD1. The CDR3 has 15 amino acids. CDR1 is KGHSH, CDR2 LQKENI, per germline. V lost 3 bases, J lost 1 base, and 4 bases stayed unmatched. The CDR3 nucleotides are TGTGCCAGCTCACCCCAGGGGGCGAGGAACACTGAAGCTTTCTTT. Protein: CASSPQGARNTEAFF.

The rearrangement links TRBV19 to TRBJ1-2; weak D call: TRBD1 (5 bases). Per the germline V gene, CDR1 is LNHDA and CDR2 is SQIVND (reference sequence). The CDR3 has 13 amino acids. V lost 6 bases to trimming and J lost 7 bases, with 15 bases between them. The CDR3 sequence is CASSPTQGGGYTF. CDR3 nucleotide sequence: TGTGCCAGTAGCCCAACCCAGGGAGGTGGCTACACCTTC.

The chain combines TRBV9 with TRBJ1-1; D not certain. Germline V gene lookup returns CDR1 SGDLS and CDR2 YYNGEE. CDR3 length: 13 residues. V gave up 0 bases and J gave up 1 base, with 4 bases separating them. CDR3: CASSVAKNTEAFF. CDR3 sequence (DNA): TGTGCCAGCAGCGTAGCTAAGAACACTGAAGCTTTCTTT.

The chain links TRBV19 to TRBJ2-1, with 12 positions matching TRBD2. The CDR3 is 13 amino acids. Per germline, CDR1 LNHDA and CDR2 SQIVND (reference sequence). V shed 1 base and J 14 bases; nucleotides not matched to a gene: 3. The CDR3 sequence is CASSIGTSGEKFF. The CDR3 DNA reads TGTGCCAGTAGTATAGGGACTAGCGGGGAGAAGTTCTTC.

This clone has just a few counts. This chain uses TRBV4-1 with TRBJ1-1; weak D call: TRBD1 (5 bases). This CDR3 comprises 14 residues. Trimming shortened V by 4 bases and J by 6 bases, and 15 bases separated the two germline ends. Germline-derived CDR1 and CDR2 are MGHRA and YSYEKL. CDR3 residues: CASSPRDWGAEAFF. CDR3 DNA: TGCGCCAGCAGCCCCAGGGACTGGGGGGCTGAAGCTTTCTTT.

V is TRBV27 and J is TRBJ2-6; tentatively, D is TRBD1 (5 bases). Trimming cost V 8 bases and J 1 base, with 21 bases left between them. This CDR3 region has 18 residues. CDR1 is MNHEY, CDR2 SMNVEV, per germline (reference sequence). This chain's CDR3 is CASLQSAGLGSGANVLTF. CDR3 nucleotide sequence: TGTGCCAGCCTACAATCGGCAGGGCTCGGGTCTGGGGCCAACGTCCTGACTTTC. Full variable domain (outside the CDR3, taken from reference TRBV27 and TRBJ2-6): EAQVTQNPRYLITVTGKKLTVTCSQNMNHEYMSWYRQDPGLGLRQIYYSMNVEVTDKGDVPEGYKVSRKEKRNFPLILESPSPNQTSLYFCASLQSAGLGSGANVLTFGAGSRLTVL.

The chain joins TRBV2 to TRBJ2-3, with 8 bases matching TRBD2. CDR3 length equals 14 residues. Germline trimming cut 8 bases from V and 2 bases from J; bases unmatched to any gene: 6. Germline V lookup: CDR1 SNHLY, CDR2 FYNNEI. CDR3 DNA: TGTGCCAGCGTGGCGGGGGGTTTCACAGATACGCAGTATTTT. Translation gives CASVAGGFTDTQYF.

In its sample, this clone was seen a few times. This chain uses TRBV30 with TRBJ1-2, with D hard to call. The germline CDR1 and CDR2 sequences are GTSNPN and SVGIG (reference sequence). Trimming left V 0 bases short and J 6 bases short, with 11 bases between. The CDR3 loop spans 13 amino acids. This CDR3 is CAWSVDGRDGYTF. In DNA form, the CDR3 reads TGTGCCTGGAGTGTGGACGGGAGGGATGGCTACACCTTC.

This clone was seen only a few times. The rearrangement joins TRBV11-3 to TRBJ2-3, with 8 nucleotides matching TRBD1. CDR3 length equals 18 residues. The V gene end was trimmed by 1 base and the J gene end by 6 bases; junction bases not matched to a gene: 15. Germline assignment: CDR1 SGHNT and CDR2 YENEEA. The CDR3 DNA reads as TGTGCCAGCAGCTTAGTCCCCCGGACAGGGTTGGTCATGGATACGCAGTATTTT. This translates into CASSLVPRTGLVMDTQYF.

This clone turned up a few times. This chain links TRBV6-1 with TRBJ1-2; D is unresolved. Between the trimmed V and J ends, which lost 8 bases and 6 bases, there was a span of 10 bases. Germline V lookup: CDR1 MNHNS, CDR2 SASEGT. This CDR3 has 11 residues. DNA for the CDR3: TGTGCCAGCCGGTTTGAGGATGGCTACACCTTC. Translation: CASRFEDGYTF.

The chain combines TRBV19 with TRBJ2-1, with 7 bases that match TRBD1. V lost 1 base, J lost 1 base, and 10 bases stayed unmatched. Germline CDR1 is LNHDA and CDR2 is SQIVND (reference sequence). This CDR3 is built from 18 residues. CDR3 nucleotide sequence: TGTGCCAGTAGTATAGCCAGGGTAGGGACAGAGTCCTACAATGAGCAGTTCTTC. This codes for CASSIARVGTESYNEQFF.

Turning to this clone: The sample has other DNA sequences that encode this CDR3 too. The V call is TRBV5-1, the J call TRBJ1-1, with D unclear. Trimming removed 0 bases at V and 1 base at J, with 7 bases between. The CDR3 sequence is 14 residues long. Germline V lookup: CDR1 SGHRS, CDR2 YFSETQ. DNA for the CDR3: TGCGCCAGCAGCTTGGCCGGGGAGAACACTGAAGCTTTCTTT. Protein sequence: CASSLAGENTEAFF. Complete variable domain (other parts from reference TRBV5-1 and TRBJ1-1): KAGVTQTPRYLIKTRGQQVTLSCSPISGHRSVSWYQQTPGQGLQFLFEYFSETQRNKGNFPGRFSGRQFSNSRSEMNVSTLELGDSALYLCASSLAGENTEAFFGQGTRLTVV.

The V gene is TRBV30, the J gene TRBJ1-2, with unresolved D. This CDR3 has 15 amino acids. The germline gives CDR1 GTSNPN, CDR2 SVGIG (reference sequence). The V and J ends lost 4 bases and 0 bases respectively, with 15 bases between them. CDR3 in amino acids: CAWITRGIANYGYTF. For the CDR3, the DNA is TGTGCCTGGATAACCCGGGGAATAGCTAACTATGGCTACACCTTC.

This clone showed up just a few times. The rearrangement uses TRBV6-5 and TRBJ1-5; D may be TRBD1 (5 bases). The V end lost 5 bases, the J end lost 7 bases, and 12 bases lay between the germline ends. Germline assignment: CDR1 MNHEY and CDR2 SVGAGI. The CDR3 has 13 residues. The DNA of the CDR3 is TGTGCCAGCAGTCCCCGCAGGGCCCAGCCCCAGCATTTT. It yields the protein CASSPRRAQPQHF.